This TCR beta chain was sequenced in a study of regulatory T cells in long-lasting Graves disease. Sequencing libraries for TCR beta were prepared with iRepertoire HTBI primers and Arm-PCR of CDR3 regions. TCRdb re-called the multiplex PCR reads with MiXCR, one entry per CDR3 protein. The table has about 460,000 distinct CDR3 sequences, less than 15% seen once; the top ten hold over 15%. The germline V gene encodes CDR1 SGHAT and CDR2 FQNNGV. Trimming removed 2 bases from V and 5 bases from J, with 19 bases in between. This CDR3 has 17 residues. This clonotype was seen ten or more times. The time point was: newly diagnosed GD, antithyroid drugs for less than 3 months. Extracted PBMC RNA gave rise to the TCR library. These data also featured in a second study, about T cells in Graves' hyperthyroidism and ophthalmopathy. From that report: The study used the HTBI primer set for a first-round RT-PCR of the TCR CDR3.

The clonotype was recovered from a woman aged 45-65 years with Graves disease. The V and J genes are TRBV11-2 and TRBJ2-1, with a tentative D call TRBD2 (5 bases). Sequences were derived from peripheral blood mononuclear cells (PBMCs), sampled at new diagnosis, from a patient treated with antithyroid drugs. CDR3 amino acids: CASSLILVVPLNNEQFF. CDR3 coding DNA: TGTGCCAGCAGCTTAATACTAGTAGTCCCTTTAAACAATGAGCAGTTCTTC.